The entry below gives a single T cell receptor (beta chain) sequence along with its context. The clone's antigen remains unknown. No base qualities exist here, and no much larger clone lies one base off it. These data belong to a study of PD-L1 blockade in urothelial cancer (dated by TCRdb to the late 2010s). With regard to the full study: Therapy was started in 2014 for all patients, and atezolizumab 1,200 mg was administered intravenously every 3 weeks. Durable clinical benefit was defined as a progression-free survival longer than 6 months, and TCR features were additionally tested against progression-free survival and overall survival. In the same patients who had TCR sequencing, pretreatment tumors also underwent whole exome sequencing and RNA sequencing. Under 30 patients had pretreatment blood TCR-seq, 24 had at least one posttreatment blood collection, and 24 had tumor TCR-seq. TCR sequencing covered pretreatment tumor samples and matched, serially collected peripheral blood taken before and after atezolizumab treatment. About 90% of the roughly 29 patients were males with bladder-origin urothelial cancer, and about 65% of the roughly 30 reported a prior smoking history. Nine patients achieved durable clinical benefit and roughly 20 did not. A median of roughly 140,000 T cells and 80,000 or so unique TCRs was obtained from blood samples, and a median clonality of 0.080 was observed. Blood samples were analyzed 3 weeks after the start of treatment (second dose) and 6 weeks after the start of treatment. Patients had an ECOG performance status of 0 or 1 and had received between 0 and 3 prior chemotherapy regimens. The study, an exploratory multi-omic analysis, examined somatic, immune and clinical correlates of response to PD-L1 blockade with atezolizumab in urothelial cancer.

The cohort included roughly 30 patients with locally advanced or metastatic urothelial carcinoma who were treated at Memorial Sloan Kettering on a trial protocol. Peripheral blood mononuclear cells were collected pretreatment and during treatment, at between 1 and 8 total time points per patient. The Qiagen DNeasy Blood extraction kit was used to purify genomic DNA from total PBMCs and tumor samples. Collected pretreatment and during treatment, PBMCs were isolated and stored as previously described. Study-wide findings and limitations: Small sample size (n of about 30) and many exploratory analyses mean the results are intended to be hypothesis-generating. Improved progression-free and overall survival was found to be associated with pretreatment peripheral blood TCR clonality below the median. Among patients with durable benefit, tumor-associated TCR clones showed greater expansion in peripheral blood 3 weeks after treatment started (n of about 21, p = 0.022).

Synthetic TCR analog templates were spiked into each PCR to estimate absolute template abundance from read counts. The immunoSEQ assay was used to amplify TCRbeta CDR3 regions from genomic DNA with bias-controlled V and J gene primers. Sequencing of rearranged TCRbeta segments was performed at approximately 20X coverage. The published analysis was carried out like this. Clustering was used to correct sequencing errors, and CDR3s were annotated against IMGT to assign V, D and J genes. Downstream analyses used only productive TCRbeta rearrangements and left out out-of-frame or stop-codon sequences. Clonality was calculated as one minus the Shannon entropy normalized by the log of the number of unique productive sequences. Fisher's exact test with Benjamini-Hochberg correction, using a cutoff of adjusted p below 0.01, was how clones that differed between time points or between blood and tumor were identified. TCRdb stores this immuneACCESS table with in-frame sequences only. Part of the clones is absent; in the studies checked, under half of the shortfall reflects unresolved V genes, and no reason is known for the rest. That table supplies the V and J calls and clone size; D and trimming were determined from the DNA. The sample table contains roughly 29,000 clones; only one count was recorded for around 75% of them. Of the sample, about 1.9% is held by the ten largest clones.

As encoded in the germline V gene, CDR1 is KGHSH while CDR2 is LQKENI. Relative to germline, V is missing 3 bases and J is missing 5 bases, with 6 bases of the junction outside any gene match. From cysteine to phenylalanine, the CDR3 is 15 amino acids long. The CDR3 DNA has 45 bases and is translated from base 1. This TCR was sampled from a man in his forties or fifties with urothelial cancer. The sample was PBMCs, taken around atezolizumab (anti-PD-L1) treatment. Here the chain combines TRBV18 and TRBJ2-4, and 8 bases in between align with TRBD1. CDR3 loop: CASSPRTGIENIQYF. At the DNA level, the sequence is TGTGCCAGCTCACCCCGGACAGGGATAGAAAACATTCAGTACTTC. The reference TRBV18 and TRBJ2-4 proteins fill in what lies around the CDR3, so the full variable domain reads NAGVMQNPRHLVRRRGQEARLRCSPMKGHSHVYWYRQLPEEGLKFMVYLQKENIIDESGMPKERFSAEFPKEGPSILRIQQVVRGDSAAYFCASSPRTGIENIQYFGAGTRLSVL.